Sequencing of this T cell receptor (beta chain) was carried out in a study of OX40 agonist ivuxolimab in advanced cancers. Study-level information: The group had a mean age of around 60 years, ranged from roughly 20 to 80, and was around 82% male. Partial responses were seen in three patients, one with hepatocellular carcinoma and two with cutaneous melanoma.

Worth noting for this clone: Its antigen is as yet unknown.

Study-wide findings and caveats: The average count of expanded clones was higher among CD8+ T cells than among CD4+.

The CDR3 runs 14 residues. CDR1 and CDR2 (germline): LNHDA, SQIVND (reference sequence). The V gene end was trimmed by 5 bases and the J gene end by 13 bases; junction bases not matched to a gene: 16. TCRdb keeps only in-frame clones here, not all; method: immunoSEQ multiplex PCR. The sample gives 70,000 to 85,000 clones, 84% of which show up once; around 1.1% is in the top ten. The chain employs TRBV19 and TRBJ1-2; 7 bases are shared with TRBD1. The sample in question was CD4+ or CD8+ T cells sorted from blood, obtained in a trial of the OX40 agonist ivuxolimab. The clonotype originates from an adult with an advanced solid tumor such as melanoma, head and neck, liver or kidney cancer. The CDR3 DNA reads as TGTGCCAGTAGTCTACGGGACAGCCTACAGCCGGGCACCTTC. As protein: CASSLRDSLQPGTF.